This TCR beta chain was obtained from a study of T-cell memory formation after mild COVID-19. Study-level points and caveats: Pre-infection memory carried some responding clones, suggesting that cross-reactive memory joined. For second-wave clones that peaked at day 37, SARS-CoV-2 specificity went unverified. Chiefly within CM and EM were the contracting CD4+ clones; CD8+ ones were within EMRA. CD4/CD8 balance held among clones contracting day 15 to 85, and later expanders leaned CD4+.

In the case of this clonotype: Its specificity is not known.

A single record per CDR3 protein comes from TCRdb applying MiXCR to the 5' RACE reads. Of 350,000 to 450,000 distinct CDR3 sequences listed, approximately 15% are singletons. V was trimmed by 0 bases and J by 6 bases, leaving 6 bases between them. Per germline, CDR1 SGHKS and CDR2 YYEKEE (reference sequence). The CDR3 consists of 13 residues. The sequenced sample consisted of PBMCs or a T cell subset sorted from them (not recorded which). This chain uses TRBV5-5 with TRBJ2-2; D is unclear. This clonotype was obtained from a man in his late teens or twenties who had mild COVID-19 (a few samples of this study predate the infection). Cell type and time point are not known. CDR3 residues: CASSLDLSGELFF. CDR3 DNA: TGTGCCAGCAGCTTGGACCTATCCGGGGAGCTGTTTTTT.